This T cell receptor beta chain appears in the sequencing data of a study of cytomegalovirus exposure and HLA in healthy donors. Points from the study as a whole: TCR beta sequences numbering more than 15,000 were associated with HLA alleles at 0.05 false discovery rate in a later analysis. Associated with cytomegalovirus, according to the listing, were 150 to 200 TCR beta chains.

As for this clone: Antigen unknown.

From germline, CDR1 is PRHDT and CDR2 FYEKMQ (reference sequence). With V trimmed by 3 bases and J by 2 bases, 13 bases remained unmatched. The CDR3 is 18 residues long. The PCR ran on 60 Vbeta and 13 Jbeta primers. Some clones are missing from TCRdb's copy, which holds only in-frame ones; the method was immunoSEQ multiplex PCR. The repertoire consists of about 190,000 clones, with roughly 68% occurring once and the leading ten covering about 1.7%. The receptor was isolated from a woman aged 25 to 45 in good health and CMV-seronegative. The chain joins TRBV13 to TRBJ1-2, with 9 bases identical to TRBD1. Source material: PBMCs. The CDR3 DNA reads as TGTGCCAGCAGCTTCACGACAAGACGGGGACAGGGAAACTATGGCTACACCTTC. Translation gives CASSFTTRRGQGNYGYTF.